Listed below are T cell receptor beta chains from one sample, sequenced in a study of shared clonotypes between healthy human individuals. Clones were read by immunoSEQ multiplex PCR, and TCRdb kept only the in-frame ones, dropping some. The sample has hundreds of thousands of clones; around 96% are singletons. Sequenced input: naive CD8+ T cells sorted from blood. All receptors come from a woman aged 25-40 years in good health. Both conserved end residues are part of each CDR3.

TRBJ1-3 | 14 | TRBV5-6 | CASSLSGTGNTIYF
TRBJ2-7 | 12 | TRBV28 | CASSRTGLEQYF
TRBJ2-1 | 11 | TRBV27 | CASRGGDEQFF
TRBJ2-7 | 17 | TRBV9 | CASSVELGSGRAAEQYF
TRBJ2-5 | 14 | TRBV18 | CASSRDRGKETQYF
TRBJ2-7 | 14 | TRBV7-8 | CASSPWENPYEQYF
TRBJ2-2 | 15 | TRBV5-6 | CASSLTSGNTGELFF
TRBJ2-2 | 18 | TRBV21-1 | CASSKARGQGEITGELFF
TRBJ2-3 | 15 | TRBV9 | CASSVAGGPADTQYF
TRBJ2-7 | 14 | TRBV5-1 | CASSFDRVSYEQYF
TRBJ2-7 | 13 | TRBV28 | CASSLTEGYEQYF
TRBJ1-1 | 17 | TRBV7-9 | CASSSPPGITLGTEAFF
TRBJ2-2 | 12 | TRBV9 | CASSGGTGELFF
TRBJ2-2 | 16 | TRBV7-2 | CASSTLLAAEAGELFF
TRBJ2-1 | 15 | TRBV5-6 | CASSPTSGMYNEQFF
- | 17 | TRBV10-1 | CASSDQRESSLSYEQYF
TRBJ2-7 | 13 | TRBV27 | CASSLSASYEQYF
TRBJ1-3 | 16 | TRBV19 | CASNGPPKPSGNTIYF
TRBJ2-1 | 15 | TRBV9 | CASSVAQREGHEQFF
TRBJ1-5 | 14 | TRBV10-1 | CASSEILGGEPQHF
TRBJ2-7 | 20 | TRBV19 | CASSIDLAFLPDGRTYEQYF
TRBJ2-3 | 17 | TRBV2 | CASSEVRAAGGWDTQYF
TRBJ2-7 | 13 | TRBV27 | CASSTWAGYEQYF
TRBJ2-3 | 15 | TRBV30 | CAWSVKLAGTDTQYF
TRBJ2-7 | 15 | TRBV6-1 | CASSKPGQGLYEQYF
TRBJ2-1 | 14 | TRBV10-1 | CASSRQKGLNEQFF
TRBJ2-1 | 15 | TRBV27 | CASKEGAGVGNEQFF
TRBJ2-7 | 14 | TRBV2 | CASSAGPAMIEQYF
TRBJ1-2 | 12 | TRBV2 | CASSTSDLRATF
TRBJ1-2 | 15 | TRBV6-1 | CASSEGTGTGDGYTF
TRBJ2-1 | 16 | TRBV7-2 | CASSLALGGLYNEQFF
TRBJ2-2 | 17 | TRBV4-1 | CASSERKGSGPTGELFF
TRBJ1-4 | 14 | TRBV28 | CASSFSRGGEKLFF
TRBJ1-5 | 14 | TRBV28 | CASSLRASNQPQHF
TRBJ1-5 | 13 | TRBV30 | CAWSTGRNQPQHF
TRBJ2-7 | 14 | TRBV6-6 | CASSTGTGRWEQYF
TRBJ2-3 | 16 | TRBV11-1 | CASSIGQGLISDTQYF